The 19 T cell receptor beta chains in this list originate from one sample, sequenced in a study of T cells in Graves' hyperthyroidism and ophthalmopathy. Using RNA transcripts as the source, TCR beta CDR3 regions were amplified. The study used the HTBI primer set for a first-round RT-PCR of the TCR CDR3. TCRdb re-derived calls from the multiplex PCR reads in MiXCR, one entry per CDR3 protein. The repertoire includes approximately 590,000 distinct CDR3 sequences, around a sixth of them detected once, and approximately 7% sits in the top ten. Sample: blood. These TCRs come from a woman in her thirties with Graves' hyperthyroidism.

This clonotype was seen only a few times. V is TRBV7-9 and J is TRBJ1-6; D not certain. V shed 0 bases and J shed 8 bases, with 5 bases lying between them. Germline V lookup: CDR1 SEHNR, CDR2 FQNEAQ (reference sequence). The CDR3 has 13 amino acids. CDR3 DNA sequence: TGTGCCAGCAGCTTAGCACAACATTCACCCCTCCACTTT. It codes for CASSLAQHSPLHF.

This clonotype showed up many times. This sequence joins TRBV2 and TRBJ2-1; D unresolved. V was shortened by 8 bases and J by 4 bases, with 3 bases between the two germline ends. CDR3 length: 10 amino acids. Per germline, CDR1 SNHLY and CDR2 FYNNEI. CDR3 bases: TGTGCCAGCGTGTACAATGAGCAGTTCTTC. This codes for CASVYNEQFF.

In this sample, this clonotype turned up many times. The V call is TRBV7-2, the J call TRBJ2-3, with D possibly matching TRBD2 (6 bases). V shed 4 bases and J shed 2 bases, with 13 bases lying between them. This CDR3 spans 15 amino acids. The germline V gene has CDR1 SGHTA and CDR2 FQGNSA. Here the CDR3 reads CASSSASVPTDTQYF. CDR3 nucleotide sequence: TGTGCCAGCAGCTCTGCTAGCGTCCCCACAGATACGCAGTATTTT.

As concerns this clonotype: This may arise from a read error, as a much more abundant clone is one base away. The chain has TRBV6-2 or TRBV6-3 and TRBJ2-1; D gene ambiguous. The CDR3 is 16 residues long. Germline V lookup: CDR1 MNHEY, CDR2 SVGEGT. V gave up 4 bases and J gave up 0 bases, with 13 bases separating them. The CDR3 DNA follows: TGTGCCAGCAGTTGCGAGCGAAGCAACTCCTACAATGAGCAGTTCTTC. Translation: CASSCERSNSYNEQFF.

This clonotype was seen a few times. The CDR3 sequence: CASSLGGGSPSLNGYTF. The CDR3 nucleotides are TGTGCCAGCAGCTTAGGAGGGGGTAGTCCTTCCTTAAATGGCTACACCTTC. V is TRBV7-9 and J is TRBJ1-2, with D perhaps matching TRBD1 (6 bases). V was cut by 1 base and J by 6 bases, with 21 bases left in between. The CDR3 is made up of 17 amino acids. Germline V lookup: CDR1 SEHNR, CDR2 FQNEAQ (reference sequence).

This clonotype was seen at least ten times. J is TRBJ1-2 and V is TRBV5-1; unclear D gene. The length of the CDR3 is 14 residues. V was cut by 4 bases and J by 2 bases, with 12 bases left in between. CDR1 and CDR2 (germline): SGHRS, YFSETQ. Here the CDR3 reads CASSERSGNYGYTF. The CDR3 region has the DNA TGCGCCAGCAGCGAACGGTCGGGGAACTATGGCTACACCTTC.

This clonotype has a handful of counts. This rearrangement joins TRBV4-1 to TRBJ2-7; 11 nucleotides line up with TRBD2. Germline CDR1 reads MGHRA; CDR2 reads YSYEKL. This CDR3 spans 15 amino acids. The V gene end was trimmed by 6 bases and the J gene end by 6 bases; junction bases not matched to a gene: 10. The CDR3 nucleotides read TGCGCCAGCAGTCCACTAGCGGGAGCTCTTCGCGAGCAGTACTTC. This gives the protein CASSPLAGALREQYF.

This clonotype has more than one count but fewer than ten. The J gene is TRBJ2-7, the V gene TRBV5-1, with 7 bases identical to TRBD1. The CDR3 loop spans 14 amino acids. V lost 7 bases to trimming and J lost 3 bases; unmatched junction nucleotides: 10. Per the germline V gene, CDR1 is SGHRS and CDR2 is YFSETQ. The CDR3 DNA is TGCGCCAGCCGCTCCCCGGGACAGATCTACGAGCAGTACTTC. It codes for CASRSPGQIYEQYF.

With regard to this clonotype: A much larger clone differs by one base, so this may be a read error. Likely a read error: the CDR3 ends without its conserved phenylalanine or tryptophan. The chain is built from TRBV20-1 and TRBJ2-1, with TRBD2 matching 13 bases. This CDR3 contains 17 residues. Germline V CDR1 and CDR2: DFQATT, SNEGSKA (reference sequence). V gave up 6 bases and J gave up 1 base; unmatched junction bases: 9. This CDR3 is CSAAGGTSGKSYNEQFL. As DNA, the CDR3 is TGCAGTGCCGCGGGGGGGACTAGCGGGAAGTCCTACAATGAGCAGTTCCTC.

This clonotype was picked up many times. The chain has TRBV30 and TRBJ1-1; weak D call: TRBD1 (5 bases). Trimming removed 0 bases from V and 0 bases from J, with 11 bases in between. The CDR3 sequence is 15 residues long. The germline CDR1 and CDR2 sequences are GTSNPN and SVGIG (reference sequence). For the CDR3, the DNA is TGTGCCTGGAGTGTACTGAGGGGTATGAACACTGAAGCTTTCTTT. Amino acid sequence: CAWSVLRGMNTEAFF.

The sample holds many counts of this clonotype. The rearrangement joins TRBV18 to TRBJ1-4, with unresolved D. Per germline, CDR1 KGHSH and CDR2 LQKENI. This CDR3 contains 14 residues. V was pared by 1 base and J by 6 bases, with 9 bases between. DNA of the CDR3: TGTGCCAGCTCACCACAGGGATTAGATGAAAAACTGTTTTTT. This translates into CASSPQGLDEKLFF.

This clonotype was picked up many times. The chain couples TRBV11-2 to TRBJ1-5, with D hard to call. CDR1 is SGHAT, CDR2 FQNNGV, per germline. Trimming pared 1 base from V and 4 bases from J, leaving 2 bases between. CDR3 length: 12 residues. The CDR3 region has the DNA TGTGCCAGCAGCTTAGCGAATCAGCCCCAGCATTTT. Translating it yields CASSLANQPQHF.

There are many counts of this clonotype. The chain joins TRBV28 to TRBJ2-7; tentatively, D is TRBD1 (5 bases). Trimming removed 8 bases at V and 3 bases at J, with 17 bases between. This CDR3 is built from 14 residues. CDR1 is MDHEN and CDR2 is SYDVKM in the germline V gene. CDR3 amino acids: CASWAQGRNYEQYF. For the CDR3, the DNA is TGTGCCAGCTGGGCTCAGGGTAGAAACTACGAGCAGTACTTC.

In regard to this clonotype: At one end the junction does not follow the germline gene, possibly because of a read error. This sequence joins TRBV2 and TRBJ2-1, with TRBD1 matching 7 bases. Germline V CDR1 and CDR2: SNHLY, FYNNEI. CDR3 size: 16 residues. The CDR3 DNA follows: TGTTCCAGCAGTGAAGTCGCCAGGGGGTCCGGGGATGAGCAGTTCTTC. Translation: CSSSEVARGSGDEQFF.

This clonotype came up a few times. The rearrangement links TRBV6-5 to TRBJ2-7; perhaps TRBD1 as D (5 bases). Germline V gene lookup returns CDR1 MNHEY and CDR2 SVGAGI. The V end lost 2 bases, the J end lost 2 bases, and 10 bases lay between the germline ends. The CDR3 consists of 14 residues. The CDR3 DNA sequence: TGTGCCAGCAGTTACAGGGGCCCCACCTACGAGCAGTACTTC. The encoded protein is CASSYRGPTYEQYF.

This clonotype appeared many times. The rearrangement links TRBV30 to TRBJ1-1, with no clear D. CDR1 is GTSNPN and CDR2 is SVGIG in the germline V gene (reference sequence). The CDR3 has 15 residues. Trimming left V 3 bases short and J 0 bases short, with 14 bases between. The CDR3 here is CAWSGDSRMNTEAFF. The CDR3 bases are TGTGCCTGGAGCGGCGACTCACGTATGAACACTGAAGCTTTCTTT.

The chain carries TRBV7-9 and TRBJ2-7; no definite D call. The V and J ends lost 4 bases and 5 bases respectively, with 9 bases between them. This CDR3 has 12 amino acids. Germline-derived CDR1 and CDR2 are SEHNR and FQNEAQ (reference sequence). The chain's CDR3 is CASSSLMDEQYF. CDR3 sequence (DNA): TGTGCCAGCAGCTCCTTGATGGACGAGCAGTACTTC.

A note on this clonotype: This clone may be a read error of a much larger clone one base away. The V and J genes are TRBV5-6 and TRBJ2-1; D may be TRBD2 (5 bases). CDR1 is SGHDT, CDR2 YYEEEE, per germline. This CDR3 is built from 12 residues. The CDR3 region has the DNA TGTGCCAGCAGAGCGGATTACAATGAGCAGTCCTTC. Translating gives CASRADYNEQSF.

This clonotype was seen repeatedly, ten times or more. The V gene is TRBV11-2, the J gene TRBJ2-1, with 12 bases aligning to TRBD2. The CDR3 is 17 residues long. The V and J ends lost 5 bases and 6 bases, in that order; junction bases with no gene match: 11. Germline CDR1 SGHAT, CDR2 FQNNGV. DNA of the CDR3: TGTGCCAGCAGCCAGACCCGGGCTAGCGGGAGGGGCAATGAGCAGTTCTTC. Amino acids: CASSQTRASGRGNEQFF.